The 15 T cell receptor beta chains below come from one sample, sequenced in a study of blood T cell repertoires in COVID-19. Using immunoSEQ multiplex PCR, the repertoire was profiled, and TCRdb retains in-frame clones only, with some absent. This sample carries tens of thousands of clones, around 83% of them seen once, and the ten largest clones take less than 20%. The sample taken for sequencing was peripheral blood. All receptors derive from a human donor in a cohort sampled during active COVID-19.

The V gene is TRBV11-2, the J gene TRBJ2-7, with D unresolved. The CDR3 has 16 amino acids. Trimming removed 4 bases at V and 2 bases at J, with 18 bases between. CDR1 SGHAT and CDR2 FQNNGV come from the germline V gene. The CDR3: CASSSIQSPSPYEQYF. CDR3 DNA: TGTGCCAGCAGCTCGATTCAGTCGCCCTCGCCCTACGAGCAGTACTTC.

The genes are TRBV4-1 and TRBJ1-3, with D perhaps matching TRBD1 (5 bases). The germline CDR1 and CDR2 sequences are MGHRA and YSYEKL. The CDR3 is 16 amino acids. V dropped 2 bases and J dropped 2 bases, with 13 bases sitting between them. CDR3 in DNA: TGCGCCAGCAGCCAAATATCAGGGTCGGCTGGAAACACCATATATTTT. Amino acids: CASSQISGSAGNTIYF.

The chain has TRBV9 and TRBJ1-6; D gene ambiguous. Germline assignment: CDR1 SGDLS and CDR2 YYNGEE. Trimming stripped 3 bases from V and 1 base from J, with 8 bases between. The CDR3 runs 15 residues. The CDR3 here is CASSAPGSYNSPLHF. The CDR3 DNA follows: TGTGCCAGCAGCGCCCCCGGGTCCTATAATTCACCCCTCCACTTT.

The chain links TRBV3-1 (or the pseudogene TRBV3-2) to TRBJ1-1; D is uncertain. CDR3 length: 13 residues. In germline, CDR1 is LGHDT, CDR2 YNNKEL (reference sequence). V was shortened by 6 bases and J by 2 bases, with 10 bases between the two germline ends. This CDR3 is CASRRGGNTEAFF. The CDR3 DNA sequence: TGTGCCAGCAGGCGAGGAGGTAACACTGAAGCTTTCTTT.

The V gene is TRBV11-2, the J gene TRBJ2-1; 9 bases are a match to TRBD2. From germline, CDR1 is SGHAT and CDR2 FQNNGV. This CDR3 contains 15 residues. The V segment lost 5 bases and the J segment 9 bases; nucleotides outside the gene matches: 11. CDR3 in DNA: TGTGCCAGCAGCCTCATAGCGGGAGTCTCTCGTGAGCAGTTCTTC. Its protein is CASSLIAGVSREQFF.

This clone showed up just once. The chain joins TRBV7-9 to TRBJ2-3; D gene uncertain. Germline lookup yields CDR1 SEHNR and CDR2 FQNEAQ (reference sequence). V was shortened by 5 bases and J by 5 bases, with 14 bases between the two germline ends. CDR3 length equals 14 residues. DNA for the CDR3: TGTGCCAGCAGCCTCTCGGTCGATGGAGATACGCAGTATTTT. Translating gives CASSLSVDGDTQYF.

This chain uses TRBV5-4 with TRBJ2-7; the D gene is possibly TRBD2 (5 bases). Between the trimmed V and J ends, which lost 4 bases and 4 bases, there was a span of 18 bases. The CDR3 runs 15 residues. CDR1 and CDR2 (germline): SGHNT, YYREEE (reference sequence). The CDR3 nucleotides are TGTGCCAGCAGCGGCAGGACGGCAGGCGGGTACGAGCAGTACTTC. Its protein is CASSGRTAGGYEQYF.

The J gene is TRBJ2-7, the V gene TRBV18; 7 bases line up with TRBD1. The CDR3 totals 13 residues. Germline lookup yields CDR1 KGHSH and CDR2 LQKENI. V lost 4 bases to trimming and J lost 6 bases; unmatched junction nucleotides: 6. The CDR3 region is CASSRPAGGEQYF. The DNA for the CDR3 is TGTGCCAGCTCACGCCCGGCAGGGGGCGAGCAGTACTTC.

The rearrangement joins TRBV6-6 to TRBJ1-2; 7 bases agree with TRBD1. Germline V gene lookup returns CDR1 MNHNY and CDR2 SVGAGI (reference sequence). V gave up 5 bases and J gave up 7 bases; unmatched junction bases: 19. The CDR3 is 17 amino acids. CDR3 region: CASSQSLQGPLSRGYTF. The CDR3 coding sequence is TGTGCCAGCAGTCAATCATTACAGGGGCCCCTAAGTCGTGGCTACACCTTC.

The chain uses TRBV4-1 and TRBJ1-1; TRBD1 matches at 8 bases. Germline assignment: CDR1 MGHRA and CDR2 YSYEKL. The V and J ends lost 2 bases and 1 base, in that order; junction bases with no gene match: 3. The CDR3 covers 15 residues. CDR3 nucleotide sequence: TGCGCCAGCAGCCAACCCGACAGGGGGAACACTGAAGCTTTCTTT. Translating it yields CASSQPDRGNTEAFF.

The chain has TRBV19 and TRBJ2-7, with a tentative D call TRBD1 (6 bases). The germline V gene encodes CDR1 LNHDA and CDR2 SQIVND (reference sequence). There are 14 residues in the CDR3. The V end was cut by 6 bases, the J end by 4 bases, with 16 bases between. CDR3 amino acids: CASRSGQGPYEQYF. CDR3 bases: TGTGCCAGTAGGAGTGGGCAGGGGCCGTACGAGCAGTACTTC.

This chain uses TRBV5-1 with TRBJ1-2; D is possibly TRBD1 (5 bases). Trimming took off 0 bases at V and 0 bases at J, with 12 bases between the two ends. The CDR3 length is 16 residues. Germline V gene lookup returns CDR1 SGHRS and CDR2 YFSETQ. The CDR3 region has the DNA TGCGCCAGCAGCTTGGGCGCGGCAGGGTCTAACTATGGCTACACCTTC. The encoded protein is CASSLGAAGSNYGYTF. Based on the CDR3 plus reference TRBV5-1 and TRBJ1-2, the full variable domain is KAGVTQTPRYLIKTRGQQVTLSCSPISGHRSVSWYQQTPGQGLQFLFEYFSETQRNKGNFPGRFSGRQFSNSRSEMNVSTLELGDSALYLCASSLGAAGSNYGYTFGSGTRLTVV.

V is TRBV27 and J is TRBJ1-4; D unclear. Germline V CDR1 and CDR2: MNHEY, SMNVEV (reference sequence). CDR3 length equals 15 residues. Trimming took off 8 bases at V and 3 bases at J, with 16 bases between the two ends. The CDR3 nucleotides read TGTGCCAGCGCAAGGTCGAGGGAAGCTAATGAAAAACTGTTTTTT. This translates into CASARSREANEKLFF.

This clone was counted between two and nine times. The chain employs TRBV5-4 and TRBJ1-6, with D perhaps TRBD1 (6 bases). The V end lost 5 bases, the J end lost 7 bases, and 10 bases lay between the germline ends. Germline V gives CDR1 SGHNT, CDR2 YYREEE (reference sequence). The CDR3 totals 13 residues. Here the CDR3 DNA reads TGTGCCAGCAGTGTGGACAGCAATTCACCCCTCCACTTT. It yields the protein CASSVDSNSPLHF.

The chain uses TRBV23-1 and TRBJ1-5; D unclear. TRBV23-1 is labeled an ORF, and its function is uncertain. The CDR3 covers 12 residues. Trimming stripped 3 bases from V and 4 bases from J, with 4 bases between. The CDR3, as DNA: TGCGCCAGCAGTCACGAGAATCAGCCCCAGCATTTT. Its translation is CASSHENQPQHF.